This T cell receptor (beta chain) came from a study of PD-L1 blockade in urothelial cancer. Study-wide background: Peripheral blood specimens exhibited a median yield of roughly 140,000 T cells.

Time point indicated: peripheral blood 6 weeks after treatment start. The ends were cut back, 3 bases at V and 2 bases at J, with 10 bases in the middle. The V gene's germline CDR1 is ENHRY and CDR2 SYGVKD. The CDR3 is 14 amino acids. Here immunoSEQ multiplex PCR was the method, and the copy in TCRdb shows in-frame clones only, minus some. This table has 120,000 or so clones, about 82% appearing once. This chain links TRBV10-3 with TRBJ1-2; D is ambiguous. The TCR originated in a man aged 45-65 years with urothelial cancer. The sequences come from PBMCs, collected around atezolizumab (anti-PD-L1) treatment. CDR3 DNA sequence: TGTGCCATCAGTGAAGGACTGGCGAACTATGGCTACACCTTC. Protein sequence: CAISEGLANYGYTF.